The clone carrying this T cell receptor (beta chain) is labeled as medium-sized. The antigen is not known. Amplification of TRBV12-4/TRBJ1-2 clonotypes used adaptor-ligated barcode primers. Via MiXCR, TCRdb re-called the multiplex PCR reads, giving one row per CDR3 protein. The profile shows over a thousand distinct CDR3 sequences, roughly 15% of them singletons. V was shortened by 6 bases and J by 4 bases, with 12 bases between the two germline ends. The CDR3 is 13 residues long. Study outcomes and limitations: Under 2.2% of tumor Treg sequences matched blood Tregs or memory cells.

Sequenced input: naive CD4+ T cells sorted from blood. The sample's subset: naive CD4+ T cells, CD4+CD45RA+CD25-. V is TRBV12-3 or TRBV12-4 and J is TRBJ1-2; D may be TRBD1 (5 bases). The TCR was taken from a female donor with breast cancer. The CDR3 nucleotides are TGTGCCAGCAGCCTGACAAGGGGCTATGGCTACACCTTC. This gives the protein CASSLTRGYGYTF.